The 14 T cell receptor beta chains below come from one sample, sequenced in a study of cytomegalovirus exposure and HLA in healthy donors. The repertoire was sequenced with immunoSEQ multiplex PCR; TCRdb's copy has only in-frame clones and lacks some. The sample has approximately 160,000 clones; about 88% are singletons. Sample: PBMCs. The receptor source for this set is a woman aged 18 to 35 in good health and CMV-seropositive.

This clone occurred once. V gene TRBV7-9 combines with J gene TRBJ2-3, with D perhaps TRBD1 (6 bases). This CDR3 region has 16 residues. Germline V gene sequence: CDR1 SEHNR, CDR2 FQNEAQ (reference sequence). V was cut by 4 bases and J by 5 bases, with 19 bases left in between. For the CDR3, the DNA is TGTGCCAGCAGCTCTAGGACAGTACCCGGTGGAGATACGCAGTATTTT. Protein: CASSSRTVPGGDTQYF.

This CDR3 reads CAWSLNTEAFF. The CDR3 bases are TGTGCCTGGTCTTTAAACACTGAAGCTTTCTTT. This chain joins TRBV30 and TRBJ1-1; no clear D gene. Germline V gives CDR1 GTSNPN, CDR2 SVGIG (reference sequence). Trimming cost V 5 bases and J 2 bases, with 6 bases left between them. This CDR3 region has 11 residues.

This rearrangement joins TRBV11-3 to TRBJ2-2; D possibly corresponds to TRBD1 (6 bases). The CDR3 length is 14 residues. Looked up from germline, CDR1 is SGHNT and CDR2 is YENEEA. The ends were cut back, 5 bases at V and 7 bases at J, with 14 bases in the middle. The CDR3 bases are TGTGCCAGCAGCCCCGGCTACAGGGACGGGGAGCTGTTTTTT. Protein sequence: CASSPGYRDGELFF.

The chain joins TRBV11-3 to TRBJ2-1; tentatively, D is TRBD2 (5 bases). CDR1 SGHNT and CDR2 YENEEA come from the germline V gene. This CDR3 contains 14 residues. Trimming took off 1 base at V and 6 bases at J, with 10 bases between the two ends. The CDR3 reads CASSLAIRGNEQFF. CDR3 nucleotides: TGTGCCAGCAGCTTAGCGATCCGGGGCAATGAGCAGTTCTTC.

This chain links TRBV27 with TRBJ2-1, with D possibly being TRBD2 (6 bases). CDR1 is MNHEY, CDR2 SMNVEV, per germline (reference sequence). Between the trimmed V and J ends, which lost 3 bases and 9 bases, there was a span of 12 bases. The CDR3 runs to 13 residues. Here the CDR3 DNA reads TGTGCCAGCAGTTTGGTAGCGGTCGGTGAGCAGTTCTTC. This translates into CASSLVAVGEQFF.

The sample holds a few counts of this clone. The chain couples TRBV7-9 to TRBJ2-1; 7 positions match TRBD2. Unmatched junction bases numbered 14, after V lost 4 bases and J lost 5 bases. This CDR3 has 17 residues. The germline V gene encodes CDR1 SEHNR and CDR2 FQNEAQ (reference sequence). CDR3 DNA sequence: TGTGCCAGCAGCTCCCGACAGAGGACTAGGGGAAACAATGAGCAGTTCTTC. As protein: CASSSRQRTRGNNEQFF. Complete variable domain (other parts from reference TRBV7-9 and TRBJ2-1): DTGVSQNPRHKITKRGQNVTFRCDPISEHNRLYWYRQTLGQGPEFLTYFQNEAQLEKSRLLSDRFSAERPKGSFSTLEIQRTEQGDSAMYLCASSSRQRTRGNNEQFFGPGTRLTVL.

The chain employs TRBV15 and TRBJ2-7, with 16 bases fitting TRBD2. Per germline, CDR1 LNHNV and CDR2 YYDKDF (reference sequence). The trim removed 3 bases at V and 5 bases at J, leaving 7 bases unmatched. The CDR3 covers 17 residues. Written as DNA, the CDR3 is TGTGCCACCAGCAGCGGGACTAGCGGGAGGGCCGTCGACGAGCAGTACTTC. Translating it yields CATSSGTSGRAVDEQYF.

The chain employs TRBV4-1 and TRBJ2-1; D is possibly TRBD2 (5 bases). This CDR3 is 16 amino acids long. CDR1 MGHRA and CDR2 YSYEKL come from the germline V gene. The ends were cut back, 0 bases at V and 4 bases at J, with 13 bases in the middle. The CDR3 nucleotides read TGCGCCAGCAGCCAAGAGTTGGTAGCGAGGTACAATGAGCAGTTCTTC. Translated, it gives CASSQELVARYNEQFF.

The V and J genes are TRBV18 and TRBJ1-1; possibly TRBD1 for D (6 bases). The CDR3 spans 15 residues. Trimming pared 5 bases from V and 1 base from J, leaving 14 bases between. From germline, CDR1 is KGHSH and CDR2 LQKENI. The CDR3: CASSETGRENTEAFF. CDR3 bases: TGTGCCAGCTCAGAAACAGGGCGTGAGAACACTGAAGCTTTCTTT.

This chain joins TRBV6-6 and TRBJ1-2, with 7 positions matching TRBD1. CDR1 is MNHNY, CDR2 SVGAGI, per germline (reference sequence). Trimming took 6 bases from V and 4 from J; bases not matched to a gene: 2. The CDR3 contains 12 residues. This CDR3 is CASRTGVYGYTF. The CDR3 bases are TGTGCCAGCAGAACAGGGGTCTATGGCTACACCTTC.

The genes are TRBV19 and TRBJ2-1; 12 bases are shared with TRBD2. V was pared by 5 bases and J by 2 bases, with 13 bases of the junction left unmatched. The CDR3 consists of 19 residues. Germline values: CDR1 LNHDA, CDR2 SQIVND (reference sequence). CDR3: CASSANLAGGPQAYNEQFF. As DNA, the CDR3 is TGTGCCAGTAGTGCAAATCTAGCGGGAGGGCCCCAAGCCTACAATGAGCAGTTCTTC.

This sequence joins TRBV5-5 and TRBJ2-7; TRBD2 matches at 9 bases. Looked up from germline, CDR1 is SGHKS and CDR2 is YYEKEE (reference sequence). CDR3 length equals 16 residues. Unmatched junction bases numbered 9, after V lost 0 bases and J lost 5 bases. This CDR3 is CASSLAVAGVFDEQYF. DNA of the CDR3: TGTGCCAGCAGCTTGGCCGTAGCGGGGGTATTCGACGAGCAGTACTTC.

The CDR3 nucleotides are TGTGCCAGCAGTGTGACAGGGAGTAACAATCAGCCCCAGCATTTT. It specifies CASSVTGSNNQPQHF. The V call is TRBV2, the J call TRBJ1-5, with 7 bases matching TRBD1. Trimming removed 4 bases from V and 3 bases from J; junction bases left unmatched: 6. The CDR3 has 15 amino acids. Germline lookup yields CDR1 SNHLY and CDR2 FYNNEI.

This chain joins TRBV11-2 and TRBJ2-4; a possible D gene is TRBD2 (6 bases). The CDR3 has 14 residues. Trimming took 1 base from V and 8 from J, leaving 12 bases between them. Germline-derived CDR1 and CDR2 are SGHAT and FQNNGV. The CDR3 coding sequence is TGTGCCAGCAGCTTAGGAAGCCAGCGGGACATTCAGTACTTC. It yields the protein CASSLGSQRDIQYF.